The 18 T cell receptor beta chains presented below share a single source sample, sequenced in a study of siplizumab effects on memory and regulatory T cells. Sequencing was performed with immunoSEQ multiplex PCR; in TCRdb, only in-frame clones are kept and a portion is missing. The table records approximately 97,000 clones, roughly 92% of them present only once. Sequences were obtained from CD4+ T cells sorted from blood. All receptors come from a human donor in good health.

The gene calls are TRBV4-1 and TRBJ2-7; 10 bases match TRBD2. Germline V gives CDR1 MGHRA, CDR2 YSYEKL. This CDR3 contains 17 residues. The trim removed 4 bases at V and 4 bases at J, leaving 13 bases unmatched. The DNA of the CDR3 is TGCGCCAGCAGCCGTGAAATGGGGGCTAGCGGGAGTTACGAGCAGTACTTC. Translated, it gives CASSREMGASGSYEQYF.

The rearrangement uses TRBV7-2 and TRBJ1-2; D is unresolved. The CDR3 sequence is 14 residues long. Germline CDR1 and CDR2: SGHTA and FQGNSA. With 2 bases removed from V and 0 bases from J, the gap between germline ends came to 7 bases. In nucleotides, the CDR3 is TGTGCCAGCAGCTTAAGGGCAGCTAACTATGGCTACACCTTC. Protein: CASSLRAANYGYTF.

The chain is built from TRBV4-1 and TRBJ1-2, with D perhaps TRBD1 (6 bases). Germline values: CDR1 MGHRA, CDR2 YSYEKL. The ends were cut back, 3 bases at V and 3 bases at J, with 14 bases in the middle. CDR3 length equals 15 residues. CDR3 protein: CASSQTGSLDYGYTF. The CDR3 coding sequence is TGCGCCAGCAGCCAGACAGGATCCCTCGACTATGGCTACACCTTC.

In DNA form, the CDR3 reads TGTGCCAGCAGTACTAGGTTTTACACAGATACGCAGTATTTT. Translating it yields CASSTRFYTDTQYF. The chain uses TRBV6-1 and TRBJ2-3; possible D gene TRBD2, 5 bases. The CDR3 spans 14 residues. V lost 5 bases and J 2 bases, leaving 11 bases between the germline ends. Germline CDR1 is MNHNS and CDR2 is SASEGT.

This chain connects TRBV6-6 to TRBJ2-7, with D possibly matching TRBD2 (6 bases). This CDR3 spans 14 amino acids. In germline, CDR1 is MNHNY, CDR2 SVGAGI (reference sequence). Trimming took off 6 bases at V and 3 bases at J, with 15 bases between the two ends. The CDR3, as DNA: TGTGCCAGCAGCTCCCCCGGGGGAGGCTACGAGCAGTACTTC. Translation: CASSSPGGGYEQYF.

This chain connects TRBV14 to TRBJ2-5; 7 bases map to TRBD2. Germline loops: CDR1 SGHDN, CDR2 FVKESK. The J segment lost 5 bases and the V segment lost 4 bases, leaving 10 bases of the junction unmatched. The CDR3 contains 15 residues. The CDR3 spells CASSLPRGGTETQYF. The CDR3 region has the DNA TGTGCCAGCAGCCTCCCTCGGGGAGGGACGGAGACCCAGTACTTC. Drawing the rest from reference TRBV14 and TRBJ2-5, the complete variable domain is EAGVTQFPSHSVIEKGQTVTLRCDPISGHDNLYWYRRVMGKEIKFLLHFVKESKQDESGMPNNRFLAERTGGTYSTLKVQPAELEDSGVYFCASSLPRGGTETQYFGPGTRLLVL.

The CDR3 loop is CASRKGQGSEDTQYF. The DNA of the CDR3 is TGCGCCAGCAGGAAGGGACAGGGGAGCGAGGATACGCAGTATTTT. V gene TRBV10-2 combines with J gene TRBJ2-3, with 10 bases matching TRBD1. Germline CDR1 is WSHSY and CDR2 is SAAADI. V shed 6 bases and J 6 bases; nucleotides not matched to a gene: 9. This CDR3 spans 15 amino acids.

V usage is TRBV7-9 and J usage is TRBJ1-5; D possibly corresponds to TRBD1 (5 bases). Germline V gives CDR1 SEHNR, CDR2 FQNEAQ (reference sequence). CDR3 length: 14 amino acids. Trimming stripped 5 bases from V and 3 bases from J, with 11 bases between. CDR3 bases: TGTGCCAGCAGCCGTGACAGCCACAATCAGCCCCAGCATTTT. Amino acid sequence: CASSRDSHNQPQHF.

The chain links TRBV7-3 to TRBJ2-1; D is ambiguous. Trimming left V 1 base short and J 6 bases short, with 7 bases between. The CDR3 loop spans 13 amino acids. In germline, CDR1 is SGHTA, CDR2 FQGTGA. CDR3 sequence reads: CASSLNGLNEQFF. The CDR3 DNA follows: TGTGCCAGCAGCTTAAATGGCCTCAATGAGCAGTTCTTC. The full variable domain, completed using reference TRBV7-3 and TRBJ2-1, is GAGVSQTPSNKVTEKGKYVELRCDPISGHTALYWYRQSLGQGPEFLIYFQGTGAADDSGLPNDRFFAVRPEGSVSTLKIQRTERGDSAVYLCASSLNGLNEQFFGPGTRLTVL.

The rearrangement joins TRBV15 to TRBJ2-5, with 8 positions matching TRBD2. The V gene's germline CDR1 is LNHNV and CDR2 YYDKDF (reference sequence). This CDR3 spans 15 amino acids. V lost 6 bases to trimming and J lost 3 bases; unmatched junction nucleotides: 9. CDR3 DNA: TGTGCCACCAGAGATAGCGGGGCAACTGAAGAGACCCAGTACTTC. Translated: CATRDSGATEETQYF.

The rearrangement uses TRBV6-5 and TRBJ1-5; D gene uncertain. V lost 10 bases and J lost 4, with 20 bases in between. Per the germline V gene, CDR1 is MNHEY and CDR2 is SVGAGI. The CDR3 is 15 amino acids. In nucleotides, the CDR3 is TGTGCCACGAAGACGAACGAGGTTCCGAATCAGCCCCAGCATTTT. Amino acid sequence: CATKTNEVPNQPQHF.

This chain links TRBV7-3 with TRBJ1-6; a possible D gene is TRBD1 (6 bases). CDR1 and CDR2 (germline): SGHTA, FQGTGA. CDR3 length: 14 residues. Trimming took off 5 bases at V and 6 bases at J, with 11 bases between the two ends. CDR3 region: CASSPGQTNSPLHF. CDR3 nucleotide sequence: TGTGCCAGCAGCCCCGGACAGACTAATTCACCCCTCCACTTT.

This sequence joins TRBV18 and TRBJ2-7; D remains unclear. This CDR3 has 15 residues. Trimming stripped 2 bases from V and 2 bases from J, with 13 bases between. Germline CDR1 KGHSH, CDR2 LQKENI. This CDR3 reads CASSPKTSLAYEQYF. DNA of the CDR3: TGTGCCAGCTCACCAAAGACATCATTGGCCTACGAGCAGTACTTC.

The rearrangement links TRBV11-3 to TRBJ2-3; D remains unclear. In germline, CDR1 is SGHNT, CDR2 YENEEA. This CDR3 spans 12 amino acids. V lost 6 bases to trimming and J lost 2 bases, with 6 bases between them. The CDR3 loop reads CASRGNTDTQYF. As DNA, the CDR3 is TGTGCCAGCAGAGGGAACACAGATACGCAGTATTTT.

The CDR3 region has the DNA TGTGCCAGCAGCTCGGACCTAAGCGGCAGACAGCAGTTCTTC. It specifies CASSSDLSGRQQFF. The chain carries TRBV7-3 and TRBJ2-1; D perhaps matches TRBD2 (5 bases). The CDR3 covers 14 residues. With 4 bases removed from V and 11 bases from J, the gap between germline ends came to 18 bases. Germline lookup yields CDR1 SGHTA and CDR2 FQGTGA.

The chain links TRBV7-8 to TRBJ2-7, with D perhaps assigned TRBD1 or TRBD2 (5 bases each). V was clipped by 4 bases and J by 5 bases, with 18 bases between them. CDR1 and CDR2 (germline): SGHVS, FQNEAQ. This CDR3 has 15 amino acids. CDR3 loop: CASSSPGTFWNEQYF. The CDR3 DNA reads TGTGCCAGCAGCTCCCCCGGGACCTTTTGGAACGAGCAGTACTTC.

This clone has a single count. This chain joins TRBV5-6 and TRBJ2-1; 8 bases map to TRBD2. The CDR3 consists of 18 residues. The trim removed 1 base at V and 8 bases at J, leaving 17 bases unmatched. Germline CDR1 is SGHDT and CDR2 is YYEEEE. The CDR3 region is CASSLPSGRFDFTYEQFF. DNA of the CDR3: TGTGCCAGCAGCTTGCCCAGCGGGAGATTCGACTTTACATATGAGCAGTTCTTC.

The chain links TRBV5-1 to TRBJ1-3, with 7 bases lining up with TRBD1. CDR3 length equals 17 residues. Per the germline V gene, CDR1 is SGHRS and CDR2 is YFSETQ. The V segment lost 0 bases and the J segment 4 bases; nucleotides outside the gene matches: 10. This chain's CDR3 is CASSLGLLGQEGNTIYF. For the CDR3, the DNA is TGCGCCAGCAGCTTGGGTCTTCTCGGACAGGAGGGAAACACCATATATTTT. The entire variable domain, with the rest obtained from reference TRBV5-1 and TRBJ1-3, is as follows: KAGVTQTPRYLIKTRGQQVTLSCSPISGHRSVSWYQQTPGQGLQFLFEYFSETQRNKGNFPGRFSGRQFSNSRSEMNVSTLELGDSALYLCASSLGLLGQEGNTIYFGEGSWLTVV.